This TCR beta chain was captured by sequencing in a study of cytomegalovirus exposure and HLA in healthy donors. In the study overall: Most donors, 70% to 85% of 398 genotyped, fell in the Caucasian-associated ancestry cluster. Study-level findings and limits: Later analysis demonstrated an association between a missense DCLRE1C variant and TCR beta V- and J-gene trimming.

From germline, CDR1 is SNHLY and CDR2 FYNNEI. The CDR3 is 15 residues long. Primers: 60 Vbeta forward and 13 Jbeta reverse. Clones were read by immunoSEQ multiplex PCR, and TCRdb kept only the in-frame ones, dropping some. The table has about 140,000 clones, around four fifths seen once; the top ten hold approximately 1.5%. Comment on this clone: Antigen specificity is unknown. An end of the junction does not agree with germline; a read error may underlie this.

The TCR sequence derives from a man aged 30-40 years in good health and CMV-seropositive. The J gene is TRBJ2-7, the V gene TRBV2; 8 nucleotides line up with TRBD2. Sequenced: PBMCs. CDR3 sequence: CASTFGLAPSHEQYF. CDR3 DNA: TGTGCCAGCACTTTCGGACTAGCTCCCTCCCACGAGCAGTACTTC.